This TCR beta chain comes out of a study of radiation and T cells in renal cell carcinoma. Study details: Nephrectomy followed 15 Gy stereotactic body radiation by 4 weeks.

The time point is: baseline pretreatment blood. The treatment was: 15 Gy SBRT to primary tumor, nephrectomy 4 weeks later. Serial blood draws occurred at baseline and 2 and 4 weeks post-SBRT. The patient's renal cell carcinoma had clear cell pathology. Method: immunoSEQ multiplex PCR; TCRdb's copy keeps in-frame clones and lacks some. Of 87,000 or so clones listed, approximately 86% were seen once; the top ten hold approximately 8.1%. This CDR3 has 14 amino acids. Germline CDR1 reads WNHNN; CDR2 reads SYGVQD (reference sequence). The V and J ends lost 3 bases and 7 bases respectively, with 15 bases between them.

The V and J genes are TRBV10-1 and TRBJ1-2; D possibly corresponds to TRBD1 (6 bases). The sample here was blood, taken from a patient whose treatment included radiotherapy and nephrectomy. The receptor was isolated from a man aged 50-59 years with renal cell carcinoma. This chain's CDR3 is CASSDQGNSPGYTF. DNA of the CDR3: TGCGCCAGCAGTGACCAGGGGAACTCTCCTGGCTACACCTTC.